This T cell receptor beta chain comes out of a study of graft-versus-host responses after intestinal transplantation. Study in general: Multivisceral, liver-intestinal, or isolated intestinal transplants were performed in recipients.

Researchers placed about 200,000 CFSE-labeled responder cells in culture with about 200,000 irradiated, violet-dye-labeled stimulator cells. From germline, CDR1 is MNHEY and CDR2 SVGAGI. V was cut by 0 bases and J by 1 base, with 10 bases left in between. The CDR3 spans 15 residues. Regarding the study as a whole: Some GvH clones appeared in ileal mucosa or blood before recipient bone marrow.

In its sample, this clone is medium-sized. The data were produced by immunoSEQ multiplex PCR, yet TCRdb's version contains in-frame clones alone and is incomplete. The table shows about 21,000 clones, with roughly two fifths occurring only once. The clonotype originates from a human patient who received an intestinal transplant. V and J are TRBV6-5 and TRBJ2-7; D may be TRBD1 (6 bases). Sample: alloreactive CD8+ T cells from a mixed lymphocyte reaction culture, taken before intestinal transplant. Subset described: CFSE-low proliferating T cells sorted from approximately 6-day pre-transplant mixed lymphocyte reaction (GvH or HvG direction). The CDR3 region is CASSYSGTLSYEQYF. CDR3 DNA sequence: TGTGCCAGCAGTTACTCCGGGACATTATCCTACGAGCAGTACTTC.